Here is one T cell receptor beta chain with its context. This clonotype showed up just once. What this receptor recognizes is not known. The junction departs from germline at one end; a sequencing error may be responsible. This sample stems from a study of identical twins (dated by TCRdb to the mid-2010s). Concerning the study at large: TCR alpha and beta repertoires from monozygotic twins, unrelated adults of various ages and cord blood were deep-sequenced to test whether fetal clonotypes persist. To rule out contamination, replicate twin experiments were performed at different times with different library preparation protocols.

Only healthy Caucasian donors were included. Library prep was done by 5' RACE. Data came from an Illumina HiSeq 2000. A universal primer binding site was added through template switching, and the final cDNA carried a unique molecular identifier so that TCR cDNA molecules could be counted accurately. First-strand cDNA for TCR alpha and beta chains was synthesized from specific primers in the conserved constant-segment region. To control for contamination, each cDNA library was double barcoded with a SMART-Mk sample barcode plus Illumina barcodes. TruSeq adapter sequences, together with Illumina sample barcodes, were added in two successive PCR steps. The TCR alpha and beta cDNA libraries were sequenced on the Illumina HiSeq platform using custom primers. Per the original workflow: MiGEC processed the raw reads to extract unique molecular identifiers, while MiXCR was used to determine the CDR3 positions. Recombination models were inferred per individual with the repgenHMM and IGoR tools using an EM algorithm. The tcR package in R was used for shared clonotype analysis, with sharing normalized by the product of cloneset sizes. To study raw recombination free of thymic and clonal selection effects, out-of-frame nonproductive sequences were analyzed. In-frame beta chains were kept once TCRdb had trimmed the public reads at Q25 with fastp and called clones with MiXCR. When rows share a CDR3 protein, they turn into one entry using the most common DNA and genes. It is TCRdb's table, rather than the study itself, that gives the V and J calls and clone size. For this sample there are some 1,700,000 distinct CDR3 sequences; less than 35% appear just once. The ten largest clones represent 0.25% to 0.3% of the sample.

Summary of the overall study and its limitations: Conclusions relied on cross-sectional statistical analysis, since the same donors could not be followed over many years. Abundant cord blood beta clonotypes carried fewer insertions; young adult naive repertoires showed a weaker similar trend, while memory repertoires showed none. In monozygotic twins, out-of-frame TCR alpha sharing was systematically underestimated by recombination models, although the models agreed with sharing between unrelated individuals. Zero-insertion analyses could be partly confounded by invariant T cells such as MAIT and iNKT, though diverse VJ usage argued against such confounding for most clonotypes. A weaker excess of twin sharing was found in beta out-of-frame sequences because the signal-to-noise ratio was lowered by fewer shared sequences. Compared with coincidental sharing between unrelated individuals, an excess of low generation-probability sequences was observed among out-of-frame TCR alpha sequences shared between twins.

CDR1 is given as SGHTA and CDR2 as FQGNSA, both from the germline V gene. The CDR3, from cysteine to phenylalanine, totals 14 residues. Only CDR3 DNA is held: 42 bases, read in frame from base 1. This clonotype was obtained from a newborn girl in good health. The sample taken for sequencing was cord blood. The V and J segments used are TRBV7-2 and TRBJ2-5, with the D gene not clear enough to name. The CDR3 loop reads CATIRDLRQETRYF. The sequenced DNA: TGTGCCACTATAAGGGATTTAAGGCAAGAGACCCGGTACTTC.